The TCR beta chain described here comes from a study of cytomegalovirus exposure and HLA in healthy donors. Study conclusions and caveats: Per a prior analysis, the majority of TCR beta V segments were productive roughly 90% or roughly 30% of the time. In a later analysis, 16,951 TCR beta sequences were associated with HLA alleles at 0.05 false discovery rate. Several V segments, TRBV6-2 and TRBV6-3 among them, could not be told apart and were dropped.

PCR primers comprised 60 Vbeta and 13 Jbeta primers. Clones were sequenced by immunoSEQ multiplex PCR, and TCRdb holds only the in-frame ones, with some missing. This table holds 200,000 or so clones, roughly 84% found once. Unrecorded immune exposure was likely among donors, who were nominally healthy when sampled. The V gene's germline CDR1 is SQVTM and CDR2 ANQGSEA. V was clipped by 6 bases and J by 6 bases; unmatched bases: 2. This CDR3 contains 12 residues. Comment on this clone: Its cognate antigen is unknown.

This sequence originates from a boy between 2 and 15 years old in good health and CMV-seronegative. V usage is TRBV29-1 and J usage is TRBJ2-2, with TRBD1 identical over 9 bases. The material sequenced was PBMCs. The CDR3 DNA is TGCAGCGTGACAGGGGGGTCCGGGGAGCTGTTTTTT. Protein sequence: CSVTGGSGELFF.